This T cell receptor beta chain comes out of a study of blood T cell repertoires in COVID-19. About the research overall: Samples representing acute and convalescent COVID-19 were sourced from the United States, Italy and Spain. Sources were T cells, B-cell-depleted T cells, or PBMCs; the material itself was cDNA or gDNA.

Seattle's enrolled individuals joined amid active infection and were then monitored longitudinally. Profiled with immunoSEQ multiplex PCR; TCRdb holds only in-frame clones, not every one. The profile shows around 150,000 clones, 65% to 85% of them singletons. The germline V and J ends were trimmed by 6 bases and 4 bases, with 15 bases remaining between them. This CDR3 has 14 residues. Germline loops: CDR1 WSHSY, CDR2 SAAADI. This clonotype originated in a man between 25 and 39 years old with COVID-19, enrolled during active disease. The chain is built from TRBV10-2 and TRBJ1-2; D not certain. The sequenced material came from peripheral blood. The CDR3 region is CASRQPGEPYGYTF. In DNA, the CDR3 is TGCGCCAGCAGGCAACCGGGAGAACCCTATGGCTACACCTTC.